This TCR beta chain was sequenced during a study of T cell changes during pregnancy in multiple sclerosis. The assay was immunoSEQ multiplex PCR, and TCRdb's table has in-frame clones only and misses some. The sample carries around 100,000 clones, roughly 93% recorded once. The germline V gene has CDR1 SGHRS and CDR2 YFSETQ. The length of the CDR3 is 17 residues. Trimming pared 4 bases from V and 4 bases from J, leaving 23 bases between. This chain links TRBV5-1 with TRBJ1-1; possibly TRBD1 for D (6 bases). The source was peripheral blood, collected before pregnancy. This TCR was recovered from a female donor with multiple sclerosis, enrolled in a pregnancy study. CDR3: CASSPGGAGRYGTEAFF. The CDR3 DNA reads as TGCGCCAGCAGCCCGGGGGGGGCAGGGCGGTATGGCACTGAAGCTTTCTTT.